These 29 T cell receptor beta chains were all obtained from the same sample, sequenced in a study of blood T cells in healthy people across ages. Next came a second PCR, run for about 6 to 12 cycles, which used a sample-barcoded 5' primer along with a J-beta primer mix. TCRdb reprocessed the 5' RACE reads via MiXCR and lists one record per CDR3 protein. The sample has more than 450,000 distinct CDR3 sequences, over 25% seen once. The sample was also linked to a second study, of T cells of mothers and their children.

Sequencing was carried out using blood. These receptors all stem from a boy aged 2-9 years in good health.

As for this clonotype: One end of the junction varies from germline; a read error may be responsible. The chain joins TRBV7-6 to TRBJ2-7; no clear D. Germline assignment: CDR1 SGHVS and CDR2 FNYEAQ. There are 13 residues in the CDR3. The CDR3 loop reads CTSSQDVAYEQYF. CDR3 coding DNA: TGTACCAGCAGCCAGGACGTCGCCTACGAGCAGTACTTC. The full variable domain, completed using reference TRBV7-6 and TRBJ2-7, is GAGVSQSPRYKVTKRGQDVALRCDPISGHVSLYWYRQALGQGPEFLTYFNYEAQQDKSGLPNDRFSAERPEGSISTLTIQRTEQRDSAMYRCTSSQDVAYEQYFGPGTRLTVT.

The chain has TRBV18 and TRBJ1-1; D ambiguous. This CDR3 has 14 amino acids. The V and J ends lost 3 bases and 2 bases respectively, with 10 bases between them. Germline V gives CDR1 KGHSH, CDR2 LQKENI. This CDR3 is CASSPYTSNTEAFF. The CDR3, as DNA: TGTGCCAGCTCACCGTATACAAGTAACACTGAAGCTTTCTTT.

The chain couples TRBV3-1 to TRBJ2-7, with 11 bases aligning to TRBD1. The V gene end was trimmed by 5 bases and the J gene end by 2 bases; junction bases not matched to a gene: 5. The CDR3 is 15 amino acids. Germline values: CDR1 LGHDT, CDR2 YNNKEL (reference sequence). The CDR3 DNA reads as TGTGCCAGCAGCAGAGGGACAGGGGGGGCCTACGAGCAGTACTTC. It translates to CASSRGTGGAYEQYF.

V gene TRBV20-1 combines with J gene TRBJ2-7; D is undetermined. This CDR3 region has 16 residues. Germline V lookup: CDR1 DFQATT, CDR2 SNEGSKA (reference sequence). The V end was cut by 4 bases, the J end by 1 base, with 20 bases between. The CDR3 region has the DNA TGCAGTGCTACAAAGACCCTGGGGTTACCATCCTACGAGCAGTACTTC. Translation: CSATKTLGLPSYEQYF.

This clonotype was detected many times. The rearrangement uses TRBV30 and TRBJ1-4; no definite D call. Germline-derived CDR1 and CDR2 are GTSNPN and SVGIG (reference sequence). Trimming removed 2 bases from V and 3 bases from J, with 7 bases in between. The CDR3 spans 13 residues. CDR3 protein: CAWSRSANEKLFF. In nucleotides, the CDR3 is TGTGCCTGGAGTAGATCCGCTAATGAAAAACTGTTTTTT.

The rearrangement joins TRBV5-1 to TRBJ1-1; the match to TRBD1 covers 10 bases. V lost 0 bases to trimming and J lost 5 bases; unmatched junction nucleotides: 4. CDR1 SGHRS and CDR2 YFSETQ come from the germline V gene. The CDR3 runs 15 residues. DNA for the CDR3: TGCGCCAGCAGCTTGGGACAGGGGGCCAGAACTGAAGCTTTCTTT. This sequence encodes CASSLGQGARTEAFF.

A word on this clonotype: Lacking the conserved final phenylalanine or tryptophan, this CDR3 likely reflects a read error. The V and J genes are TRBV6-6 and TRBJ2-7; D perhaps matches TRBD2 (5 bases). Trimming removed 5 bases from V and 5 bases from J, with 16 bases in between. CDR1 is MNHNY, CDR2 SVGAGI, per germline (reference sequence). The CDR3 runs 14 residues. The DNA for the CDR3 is TGTGCCAGCAGTAACGGGGATTTCGATCACGAGCAGTACCTC. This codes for CASSNGDFDHEQYL.

The DNA of the CDR3 is TGTGCCACCAGTGATGCTTCTAGCGGGAGAACCGGGGAGCTGTTTTTT. It codes for CATSDASSGRTGELFF. The V call is TRBV24-1, the J call TRBJ2-2; TRBD2 agrees at 10 bases. This CDR3 contains 16 residues. V shed 3 bases and J 5 bases; nucleotides not matched to a gene: 5. The germline V gene has CDR1 KGHDR and CDR2 SFDVKD.

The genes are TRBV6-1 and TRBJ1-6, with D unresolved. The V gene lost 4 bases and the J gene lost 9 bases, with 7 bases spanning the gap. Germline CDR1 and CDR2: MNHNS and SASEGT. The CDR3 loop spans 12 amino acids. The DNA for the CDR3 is TGTGCCAGCAGTGTTGGATCTTCACCCCTCCACTTT. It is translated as CASSVGSSPLHF.

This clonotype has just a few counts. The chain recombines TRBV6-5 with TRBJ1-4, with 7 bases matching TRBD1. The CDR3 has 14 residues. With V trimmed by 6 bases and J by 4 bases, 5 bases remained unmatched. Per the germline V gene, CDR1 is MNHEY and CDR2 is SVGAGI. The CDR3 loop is CASRYRGYNEKLFF. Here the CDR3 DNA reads TGTGCCAGCAGGTACAGGGGATATAATGAAAAACTGTTTTTT.

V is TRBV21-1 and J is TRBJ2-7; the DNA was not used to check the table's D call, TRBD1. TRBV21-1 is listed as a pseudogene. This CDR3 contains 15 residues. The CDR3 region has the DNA TGTGCCAGCAGCGGAAAGACAGGGGGTCACTACGAGCAGTACTTC. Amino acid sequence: CASSGKTGGHYEQYF.

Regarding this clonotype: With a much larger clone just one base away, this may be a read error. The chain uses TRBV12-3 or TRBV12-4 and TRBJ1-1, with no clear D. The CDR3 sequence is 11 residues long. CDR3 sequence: CASRHNTEASF. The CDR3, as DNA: TGTGCCAGCAGACACAACACTGAAGCTTCCTTT.

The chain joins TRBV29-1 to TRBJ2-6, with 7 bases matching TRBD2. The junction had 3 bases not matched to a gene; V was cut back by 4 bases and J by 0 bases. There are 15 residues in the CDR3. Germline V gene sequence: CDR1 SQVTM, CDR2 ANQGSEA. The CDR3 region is CSVAGGSSGANVLTF. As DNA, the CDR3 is TGCAGCGTTGCCGGGGGGAGCTCTGGGGCCAACGTCCTGACTTTC.

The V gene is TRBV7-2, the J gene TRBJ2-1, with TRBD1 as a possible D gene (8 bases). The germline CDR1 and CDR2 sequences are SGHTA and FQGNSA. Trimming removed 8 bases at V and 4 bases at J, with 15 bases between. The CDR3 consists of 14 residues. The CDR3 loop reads CASGQGGSYNEQFF. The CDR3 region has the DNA TGTGCCAGCGGACAGGGAGGGAGTTACAATGAGCAGTTCTTC. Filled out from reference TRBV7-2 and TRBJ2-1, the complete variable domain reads GAGVSQSPSNKVTEKGKDVELRCDPISGHTALYWYRQSLGQGLEFLIYFQGNSAPDKSGLPSDRFSAERTGGSVSTLTIQRTQQEDSAVYLCASGQGGSYNEQFFGPGTRLTVL.

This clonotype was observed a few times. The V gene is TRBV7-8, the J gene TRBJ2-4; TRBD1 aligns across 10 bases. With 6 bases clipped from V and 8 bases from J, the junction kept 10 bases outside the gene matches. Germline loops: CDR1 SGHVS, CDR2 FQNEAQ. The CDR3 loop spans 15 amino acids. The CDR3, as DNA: TGTGCCAGCAGTTCTACCGGGACAGGGGTATACATTCAGTACTTC. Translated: CASSSTGTGVYIQYF.

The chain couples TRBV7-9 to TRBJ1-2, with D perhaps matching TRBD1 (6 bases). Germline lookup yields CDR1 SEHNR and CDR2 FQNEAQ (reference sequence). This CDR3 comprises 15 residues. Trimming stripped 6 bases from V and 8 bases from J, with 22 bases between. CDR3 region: CASSSEGGQALGYTF. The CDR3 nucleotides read TGTGCCAGCAGTTCGGAGGGGGGGCAGGCCCTAGGCTACACCTTC.

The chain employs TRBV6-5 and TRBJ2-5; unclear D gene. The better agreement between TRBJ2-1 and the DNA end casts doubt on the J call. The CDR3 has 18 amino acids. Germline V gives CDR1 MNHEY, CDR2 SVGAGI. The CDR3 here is CASSYTAAGPKTADEQFF. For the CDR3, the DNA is TGTGCCAGCAGTTACACTGCAGCAGGACCGAAAACGGCGGATGAGCAGTTCTTC.

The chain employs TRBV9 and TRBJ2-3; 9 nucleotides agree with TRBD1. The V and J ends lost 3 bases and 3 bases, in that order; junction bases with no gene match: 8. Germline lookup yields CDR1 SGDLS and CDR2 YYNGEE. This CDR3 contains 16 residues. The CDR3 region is CASSANRDRETDTQYF. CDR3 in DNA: TGTGCCAGCAGCGCTAACCGGGACAGGGAAACAGATACGCAGTATTTT.

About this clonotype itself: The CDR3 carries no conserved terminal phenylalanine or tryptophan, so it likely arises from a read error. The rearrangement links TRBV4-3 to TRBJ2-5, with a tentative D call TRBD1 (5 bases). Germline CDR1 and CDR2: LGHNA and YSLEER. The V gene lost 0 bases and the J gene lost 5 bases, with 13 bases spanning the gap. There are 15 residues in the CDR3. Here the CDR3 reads CASSQDVRGTETQYS. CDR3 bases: TGCGCCAGCAGCCAAGATGTTAGGGGAACGGAGACCCAGTACTCC.

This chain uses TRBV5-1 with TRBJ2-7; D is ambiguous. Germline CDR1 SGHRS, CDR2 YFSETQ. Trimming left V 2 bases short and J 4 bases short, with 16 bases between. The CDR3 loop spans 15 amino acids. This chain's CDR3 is CASSLSNPLPYEQYF. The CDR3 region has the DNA TGCGCCAGCAGCTTATCCAACCCCCTACCTTACGAGCAGTACTTC. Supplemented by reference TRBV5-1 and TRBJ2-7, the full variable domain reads KAGVTQTPRYLIKTRGQQVTLSCSPISGHRSVSWYQQTPGQGLQFLFEYFSETQRNKGNFPGRFSGRQFSNSRSEMNVSTLELGDSALYLCASSLSNPLPYEQYFGPGTRLTVT.

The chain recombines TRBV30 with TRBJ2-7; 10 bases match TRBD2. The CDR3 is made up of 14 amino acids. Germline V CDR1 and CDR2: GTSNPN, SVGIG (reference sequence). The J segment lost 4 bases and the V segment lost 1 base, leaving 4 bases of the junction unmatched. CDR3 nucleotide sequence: TGTGCCTGGAGTGAGGGGACTAGCGTTTACGAGCAGTACTTC. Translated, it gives CAWSEGTSVYEQYF. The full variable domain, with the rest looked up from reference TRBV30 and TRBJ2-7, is SQTIHQWPATLVQPVGSPLSLECTVEGTSNPNLYWYRQAAGRGLQLLFYSVGIGQISSEVPQNLSASRPQDRQFILSSKKLLLSDSGFYLCAWSEGTSVYEQYFGPGTRLTVT.

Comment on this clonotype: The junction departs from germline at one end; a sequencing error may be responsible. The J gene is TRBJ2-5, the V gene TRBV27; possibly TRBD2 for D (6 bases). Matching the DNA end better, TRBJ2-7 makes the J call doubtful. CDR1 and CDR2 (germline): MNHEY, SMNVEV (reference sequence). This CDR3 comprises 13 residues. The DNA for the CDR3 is TGTGCCGGCAGTTTATCTGGGACTGACGAGCAGTACTTC. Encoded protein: CAGSLSGTDEQYF.

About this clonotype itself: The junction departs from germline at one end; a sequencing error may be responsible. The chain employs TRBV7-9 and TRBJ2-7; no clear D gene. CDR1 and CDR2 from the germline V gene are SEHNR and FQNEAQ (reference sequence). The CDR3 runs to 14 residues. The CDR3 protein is CASSIGGSSYEQHF. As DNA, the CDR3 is TGTGCCAGCAGCATAGGTGGAAGCTCCTACGAGCAGCACTTC.

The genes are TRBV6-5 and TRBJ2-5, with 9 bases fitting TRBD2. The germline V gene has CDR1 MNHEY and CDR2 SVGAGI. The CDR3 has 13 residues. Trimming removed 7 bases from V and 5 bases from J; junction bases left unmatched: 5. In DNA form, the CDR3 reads TGTGCCAGCAACGGACTAGCGACGGAGACCCAGTACTTC. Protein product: CASNGLATETQYF.

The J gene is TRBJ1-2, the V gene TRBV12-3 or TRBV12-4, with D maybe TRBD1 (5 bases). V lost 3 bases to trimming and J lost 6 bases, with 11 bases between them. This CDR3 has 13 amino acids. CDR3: CASSFGDSNGYTF. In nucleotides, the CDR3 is TGTGCCAGCAGTTTCGGGGACTCGAATGGCTACACCTTC.

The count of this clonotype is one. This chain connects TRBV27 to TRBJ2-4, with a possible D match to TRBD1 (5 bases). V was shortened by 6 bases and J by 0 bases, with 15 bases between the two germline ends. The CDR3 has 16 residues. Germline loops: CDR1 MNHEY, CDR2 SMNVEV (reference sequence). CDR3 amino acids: CASRTTELLAKNIQYF. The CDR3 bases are TGTGCCAGCAGAACGACAGAGCTACTAGCCAAAAACATTCAGTACTTC.

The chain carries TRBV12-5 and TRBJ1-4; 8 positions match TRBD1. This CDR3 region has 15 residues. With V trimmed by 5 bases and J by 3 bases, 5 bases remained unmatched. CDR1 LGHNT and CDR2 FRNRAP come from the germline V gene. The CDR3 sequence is CASGPGTGSNEKLFF. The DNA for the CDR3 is TGTGCTAGTGGTCCCGGGACAGGCTCTAATGAAAAACTGTTTTTT.

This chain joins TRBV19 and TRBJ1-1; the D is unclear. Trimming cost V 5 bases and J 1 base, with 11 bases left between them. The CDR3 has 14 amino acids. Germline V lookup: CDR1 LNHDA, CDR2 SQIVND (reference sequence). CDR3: CASSFRRGNTEAFF. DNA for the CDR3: TGTGCCAGTAGTTTCCGTCGGGGGAACACTGAAGCTTTCTTT.

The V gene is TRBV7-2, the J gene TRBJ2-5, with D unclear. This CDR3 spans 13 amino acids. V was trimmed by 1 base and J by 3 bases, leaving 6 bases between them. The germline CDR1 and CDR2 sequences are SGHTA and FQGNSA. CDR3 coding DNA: TGTGCCAGCAGCTTAGAACGGAAAGAGACCCAGTACTTC. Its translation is CASSLERKETQYF.